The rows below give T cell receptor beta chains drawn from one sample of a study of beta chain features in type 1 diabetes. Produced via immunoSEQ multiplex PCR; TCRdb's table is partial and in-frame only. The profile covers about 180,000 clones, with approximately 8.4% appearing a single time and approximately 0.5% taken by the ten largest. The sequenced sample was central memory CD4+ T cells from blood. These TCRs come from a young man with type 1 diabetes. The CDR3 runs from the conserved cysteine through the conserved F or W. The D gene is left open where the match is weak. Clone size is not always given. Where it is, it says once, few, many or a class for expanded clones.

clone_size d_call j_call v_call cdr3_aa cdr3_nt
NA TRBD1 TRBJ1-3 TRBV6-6 CASSWTGQSGNTIYF TGTGCCAGCAGTTGGACGGGACAGTCTGGAAACACCATATATTTT
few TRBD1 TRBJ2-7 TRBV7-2 CASSLGQAHYEQYF TGTGCCAGCAGCTTGGGACAGGCCCACTACGAGCAGTACTTC
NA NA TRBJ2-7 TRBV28 CASSFSRGFYEQYF TGTGCCAGCAGTTTTTCCAGGGGATTCTACGAGCAGTACTTC
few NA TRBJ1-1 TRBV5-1 CASSPGVNTEAFF TGCGCCAGCAGCCCCGGGGTGAACACTGAAGCTTTCTTT
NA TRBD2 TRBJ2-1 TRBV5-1 CASRSLAGGYNEQFF TGCGCCAGCAGATCTCTAGCGGGGGGATACAATGAGCAGTTCTTC
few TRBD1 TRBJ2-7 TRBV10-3 CAIGRTGSYEQYF TGTGCCATCGGAAGGACAGGTTCCTACGAGCAGTACTTC
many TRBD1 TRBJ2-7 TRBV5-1 CASSSTGVRFEQYF TGCGCCAGCAGCTCGACAGGGGTAAGGTTCGAGCAGTACTTC
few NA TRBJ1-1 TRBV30 CAWSTVELMSFF TGTGCCTGGAGTACTGTCGAATTGATGAGCTTCTTT
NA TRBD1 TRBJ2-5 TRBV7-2 CASSFYPRRGSEETQYF TGTGCCAGCAGCTTCTATCCCCGCAGGGGGAGTGAAGAGACCCAGTACTTC
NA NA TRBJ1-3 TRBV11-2 CASSREGRSSSGNTIYF TGTGCCAGCAGCAGGGAGGGACGGTCGAGCTCTGGAAACACCATATATTTT
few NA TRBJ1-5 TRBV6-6 CATSRRDQPQHF TGTGCCACCTCCCGGAGGGATCAGCCCCAGCATTTT
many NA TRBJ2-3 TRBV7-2 CASSLATDTQYF TGTGCCAGCAGCTTGGCCACAGATACGCAGTATTTT
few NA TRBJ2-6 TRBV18 CASSLVGANVLTF TGTGCCAGCTCATTAGTCGGGGCCAACGTCCTGACTTTC
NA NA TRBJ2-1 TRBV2 CASNGGMNNEQFF TGTGCCAGCAACGGAGGGATGAACAATGAGCAGTTCTTC
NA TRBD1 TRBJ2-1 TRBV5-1 CASSSGTGGGEQFF TGCGCCAGCAGCTCAGGGACAGGGGGTGGTGAGCAGTTCTTC
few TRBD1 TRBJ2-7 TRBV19 CASSMTGASYEQYF TGTGCCAGTAGTATGACAGGGGCCTCCTACGAGCAGTACTTC
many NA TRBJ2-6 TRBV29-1 CSVSGDSGANVLTF TGCAGCGTATCAGGGGACTCTGGGGCCAACGTCCTGACTTTC
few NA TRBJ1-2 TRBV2 CASRRGSYGYTF TGTGCCAGCAGAAGGGGTAGCTATGGCTACACCTTC
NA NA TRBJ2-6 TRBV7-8 CASSLGGAGANVLTF TGTGCCAGCAGCTTAGGGGGAGCTGGGGCCAACGTCCTGACTTTC
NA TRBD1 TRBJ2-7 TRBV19 CASRQGRAYEQYF TGTGCCAGCCGACAGGGAAGAGCCTACGAGCAGTACTTC
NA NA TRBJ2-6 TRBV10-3 CAISSGGVHASSGANVLTF TGTGCCATCAGTTCTGGAGGGGTCCATGCTAGCTCTGGGGCCAACGTCCTGACTTTC
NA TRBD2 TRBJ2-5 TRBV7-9 CASSLVSGGGLWETQYF TGTGCCAGCAGCTTAGTCTCGGGCGGGGGGTTATGGGAGACCCAGTACTTC
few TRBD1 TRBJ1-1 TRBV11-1 CASSQGAGALNTEAFF TGTGCCAGCAGCCAGGGGGCAGGGGCCCTGAACACTGAAGCTTTCTTT
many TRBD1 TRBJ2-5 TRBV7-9 CASNDREQETQYF TGTGCCAGCAACGACAGGGAGCAAGAGACCCAGTACTTC
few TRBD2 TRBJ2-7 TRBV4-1 CASSETGTSGFAQYF TGCGCCAGCAGCGAAACCGGGACTAGCGGGTTTGCGCAGTACTTC
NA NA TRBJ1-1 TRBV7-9 CASSGFQMMNTEAFF TGTGCCAGCAGCGGTTTTCAGATGATGAACACTGAAGCTTTCTTT
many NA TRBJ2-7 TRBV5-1 CASSLAGQYEQYF TGCGCCAGCAGCTTGGCCGGACAGTACGAGCAGTACTTC
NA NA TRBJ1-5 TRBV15 CATSRGHGGPNQPQHF TGTGCCACCAGCAGGGGTCACGGAGGACCCAATCAGCCCCAGCATTTT
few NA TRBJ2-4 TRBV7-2 CASRLNFASDLNIQYF TGTGCCAGCAGACTAAACTTTGCCAGCGACTTAAACATTCAGTACTTC
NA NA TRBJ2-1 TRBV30 CAWSVAGYNEQFF TGTGCCTGGAGTGTAGCCGGTTACAATGAGCAGTTCTTC
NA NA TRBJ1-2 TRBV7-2 CATLPGGNPNYGYTF TGTGCCACCCTGCCGGGGGGGAACCCAAACTATGGCTACACCTTC
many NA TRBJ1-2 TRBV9 CASGDYGYTF TGTGCCAGCGGAGACTATGGCTACACCTTC
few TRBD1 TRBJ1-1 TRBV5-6 CASSSGQGRATEAFF TGTGCCAGCAGCTCGGGACAGGGGCGAGCCACTGAAGCTTTCTTT
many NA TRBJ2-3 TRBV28 CASYRVGDTQYF TGTGCCAGCTACAGGGTGGGAGATACGCAGTATTTT
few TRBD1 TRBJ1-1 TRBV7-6 CASSSKTGDTEAFF TGTGCCAGCAGCTCGAAGACAGGGGACACTGAAGCTTTCTTT
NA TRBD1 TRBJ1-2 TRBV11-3 CASSSDRAYGYTF TGTGCCAGCAGCTCGGACAGGGCCTATGGCTACACCTTC
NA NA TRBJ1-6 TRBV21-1 CASTRTCTGGNSPLHF TGTGCCAGCACCAGGACCTGTACAGGGGGTAATTCACCCCTCCACTTT
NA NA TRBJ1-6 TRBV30 CAWSGPRGAPLHF TGTGCCTGGAGTGGCCCCCGGGGGGCACCCCTCCACTTT
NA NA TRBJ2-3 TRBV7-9 CASSGGPGADTQYF TGTGCCAGCAGCGGGGGACCAGGGGCAGATACGCAGTATTTT
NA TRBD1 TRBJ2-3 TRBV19 CASERDRGADTQYF TGTGCCAGTGAGCGGGACAGGGGAGCAGATACGCAGTATTTT
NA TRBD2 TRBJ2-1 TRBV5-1 CASSLATSGGTNEQFF TGCGCCAGCAGCCTCGCCACTAGCGGGGGGACCAATGAGCAGTTCTTC
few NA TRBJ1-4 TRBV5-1 CASSSAQNEKLFF TGCGCCAGCAGCTCGGCACAGAATGAAAAACTGTTTTTT
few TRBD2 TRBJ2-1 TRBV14 CASSQWGGSSYNEQFF TGTGCCAGCAGCCAGTGGGGCGGGAGCTCCTACAATGAGCAGTTCTTC
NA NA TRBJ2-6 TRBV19 CASSIGGRAGANVLTF TGTGCCAGTAGTATAGGGGGCAGGGCCGGGGCCAACGTCCTGACTTTC
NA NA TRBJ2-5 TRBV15 CATRRERQVGTQYF TGTGCCACCAGGAGAGAAAGACAAGTTGGGACCCAGTACTTC
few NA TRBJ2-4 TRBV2 CASSEFKTGNIQYF TGTGCCAGCAGTGAATTCAAGACAGGAAACATTCAGTACTTC
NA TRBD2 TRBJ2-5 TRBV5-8 CASSQGLAVETQYF TGTGCCAGCAGCCAGGGACTAGCGGTGGAGACCCAGTACTTC
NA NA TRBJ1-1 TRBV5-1 CASSPGHNTEAFF TGCGCCAGCAGTCCCGGACACAACACTGAAGCTTTCTTT
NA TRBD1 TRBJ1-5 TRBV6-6 CASSGNRGHQPQHF TGTGCCAGCAGTGGCAACAGGGGGCATCAGCCCCAGCATTTT
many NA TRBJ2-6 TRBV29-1 CSVVGRGSTGANVLTF TGCAGCGTTGTAGGTCGAGGTTCGACTGGGGCCAACGTCCTGACTTTC
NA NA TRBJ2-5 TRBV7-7 CASSPKPRGEETQYF TGTGCCAGCAGCCCTAAACCCAGGGGAGAGGAGACCCAGTACTTC
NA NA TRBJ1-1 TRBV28 CASTRGLGTEAFF TGTGCCAGCACCCGCGGGTTGGGCACTGAAGCTTTCTTT
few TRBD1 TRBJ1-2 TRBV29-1 CSVDRRDRVAYGYTF TGCAGCGTTGATCGGCGGGACAGGGTTGCCTATGGCTACACCTTC
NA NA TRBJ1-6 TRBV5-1 CASSPAGNSPLHF TGCGCCAGCAGCCCAGCAGGGAATTCACCCCTCCACTTT
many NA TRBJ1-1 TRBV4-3 CASSLGGTNTEAFF TGCGCCAGCAGCCTAGGAGGCACGAACACTGAAGCTTTCTTT
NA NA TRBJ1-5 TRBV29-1 CSVALNSNQPQHF TGCAGCGTTGCCTTAAATAGCAATCAGCCCCAGCATTTT
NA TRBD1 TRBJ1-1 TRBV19 CASSRTGENTEAFF TGTGCCAGTAGCCGGACAGGGGAAAACACTGAAGCTTTCTTT